This entry describes one TCR beta chain. The antigen is not known. As to treatment: roughly 11-day PBMC culture with coronavirus spike peptide pools or control peptides (ViraFEST assay). The Oncomine TCR Beta short-read assay sequenced DNA from cultured CD4+ T cells. TCRdb re-called the PCR reads through MiXCR, storing one row per CDR3 protein. The table records about 15,000 distinct CDR3 sequences, more than 55% of them present only once. The CDR3 length is 13 residues. From germline, CDR1 is LGHNT and CDR2 FRNRAP. With 3 bases removed from V and 8 bases from J, the gap between germline ends came to 11 bases. These data originate in a study of vaccination and CD4 T cells after COVID-19. Study background: Convalescents were six males and four females, two of them Hispanic. Median time from second vaccine dose to sampling was over 55 days (14 to 241). Study conclusions and caveats: Reactive clone data from convalescent patients indicated a median of 86.3% appearing only post-vaccination. Data came from relatively few convalescent patients and lacked early post-infection timepoints.

This receptor was identified in a human donor who had recovered from COVID-19. This rearrangement joins TRBV12-5 to TRBJ2-4; no clear D. The sequencing sample was made of CD4+ T cells from blood, cultured in vitro. CDR3 DNA sequence: TGTGCTAGTGGTTTCCTAAGACAAGACATTCAGTACTTC. Translating it yields CASGFLRQDIQYF. Full variable domain (rest looked up from reference TRBV12-5 and TRBJ2-4): DARVTQTPRHKVTEMGQEVTMRCQPILGHNTVFWYRQTMMQGLELLAYFRNRAPLDDSGMPKDRFSAEMPDATLATLKIQPSEPRDSAVYFCASGFLRQDIQYFGAGTRLSVL.